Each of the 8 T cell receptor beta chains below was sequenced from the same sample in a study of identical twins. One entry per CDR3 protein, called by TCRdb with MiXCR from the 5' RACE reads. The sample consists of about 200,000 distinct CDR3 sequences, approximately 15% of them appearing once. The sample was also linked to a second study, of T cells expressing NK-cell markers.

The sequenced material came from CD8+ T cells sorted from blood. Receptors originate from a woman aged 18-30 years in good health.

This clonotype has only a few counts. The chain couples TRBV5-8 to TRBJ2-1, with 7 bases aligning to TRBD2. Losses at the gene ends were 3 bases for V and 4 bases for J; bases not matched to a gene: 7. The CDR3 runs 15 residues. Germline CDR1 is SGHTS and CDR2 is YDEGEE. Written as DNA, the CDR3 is TGTGCCAGCAGCTGGGCACTAGCGTCTTACAATGAGCAGTTCTTC. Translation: CASSWALASYNEQFF.

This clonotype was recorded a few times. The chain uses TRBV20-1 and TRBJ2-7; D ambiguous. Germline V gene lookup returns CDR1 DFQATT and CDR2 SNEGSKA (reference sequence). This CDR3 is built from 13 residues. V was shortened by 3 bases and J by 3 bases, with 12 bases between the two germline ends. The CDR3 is CSASGDKLYEQYF. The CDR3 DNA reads TGCAGTGCTAGCGGAGACAAGCTCTACGAGCAGTACTTC.

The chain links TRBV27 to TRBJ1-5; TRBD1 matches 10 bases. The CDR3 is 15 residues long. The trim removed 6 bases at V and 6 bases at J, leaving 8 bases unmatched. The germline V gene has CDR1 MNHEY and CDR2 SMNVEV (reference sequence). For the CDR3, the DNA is TGTGCCAGCAGGACGACAGGGGGCGGGGGTCAGCCCCAGCATTTT. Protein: CASRTTGGGGQPQHF.

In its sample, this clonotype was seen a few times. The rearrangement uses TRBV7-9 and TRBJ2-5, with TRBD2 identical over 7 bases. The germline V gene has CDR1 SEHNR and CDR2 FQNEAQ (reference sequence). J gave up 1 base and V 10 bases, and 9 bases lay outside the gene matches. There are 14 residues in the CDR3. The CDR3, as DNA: TGTGCCACCCAGGCGGGGACTATCCAAGAGACCCAGTACTTC. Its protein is CATQAGTIQETQYF.

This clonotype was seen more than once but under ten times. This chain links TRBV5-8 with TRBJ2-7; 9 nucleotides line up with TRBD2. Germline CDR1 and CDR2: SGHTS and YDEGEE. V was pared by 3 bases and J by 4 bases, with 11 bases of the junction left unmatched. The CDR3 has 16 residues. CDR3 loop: CASSWGSGRGLYEQYF. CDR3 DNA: TGTGCCAGCAGCTGGGGTAGCGGGAGAGGCCTATACGAGCAGTACTTC.

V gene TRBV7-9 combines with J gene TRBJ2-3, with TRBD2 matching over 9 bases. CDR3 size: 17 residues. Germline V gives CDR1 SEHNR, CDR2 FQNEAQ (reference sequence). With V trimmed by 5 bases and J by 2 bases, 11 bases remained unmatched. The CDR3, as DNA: TGTGCCAGCAGCGTCCCAGCGGGAGGAATACCCACAGATACGCAGTATTTT. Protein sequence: CASSVPAGGIPTDTQYF.

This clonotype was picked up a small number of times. The CDR3: CASYGPYQETQYF. The CDR3 nucleotides are TGTGCCAGCTACGGCCCGTACCAAGAGACCCAGTACTTC. The V call is TRBV2, the J call TRBJ2-5; D remains ambiguous. The CDR3 contains 13 residues. The germline V gene has CDR1 SNHLY and CDR2 FYNNEI. V was trimmed by 8 bases and J by 0 bases, leaving 10 bases between them.

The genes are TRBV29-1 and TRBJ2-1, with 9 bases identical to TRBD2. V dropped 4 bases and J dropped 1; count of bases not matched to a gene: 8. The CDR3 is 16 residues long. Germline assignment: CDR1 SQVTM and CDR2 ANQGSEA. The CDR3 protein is CSVGSSSGESYNEQFF. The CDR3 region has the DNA TGCAGCGTTGGGTCGTCTAGCGGGGAATCCTACAATGAGCAGTTCTTC.